The 7 T cell receptor beta chains in this list originate from one sample, sequenced in a study of blood T cell repertoires in COVID-19. The protocol was immunoSEQ multiplex PCR, while the TCRdb copy is restricted to in-frame clones and leaves out a portion. The sample shows 150,000 to 200,000 clones, roughly 85% of them seen only once. The specimen sequenced was PBMCs or T cells enriched from blood (not recorded which). Source of these receptors: a woman between 18 and 29 years old who had recovered from COVID-19.

The chain joins TRBV5-1 to TRBJ2-7; D gene unclear. This CDR3 is 14 amino acids long. Germline V lookup: CDR1 SGHRS, CDR2 YFSETQ. V lost 2 bases and J lost 2, with 11 bases in between. CDR3 sequence: CASSFRQMPYEQYF. CDR3 nucleotides: TGCGCCAGCAGCTTTCGCCAGATGCCCTACGAGCAGTACTTC.

This clone was detected only a few times. V and J are TRBV5-1 and TRBJ1-2; 7 bases are shared with TRBD1. The CDR3 runs 14 residues. Germline CDR1 and CDR2: SGHRS and YFSETQ. V trimming: 4 bases; J trimming: 2 bases; junction bases outside the gene matches: 5. CDR3 residues: CASSAQGGNYGYTF. As DNA, the CDR3 is TGCGCCAGCAGCGCTCAGGGGGGAAACTATGGCTACACCTTC.

The gene calls are TRBV7-8 and TRBJ1-1; D gene ambiguous. From germline, CDR1 is SGHVS and CDR2 FQNEAQ. V was trimmed by 2 bases and J by 7 bases, leaving 11 bases between them. This CDR3 has 13 residues. CDR3 in amino acids: CASSLITTSEAFF. The CDR3 DNA reads as TGTGCCAGCAGCTTAATTACGACAAGTGAAGCTTTCTTT.

This clone was detected a few times. DNA for the CDR3: TGTGCCAGCAGTCGCCCACAACAGGGGGCGGGCACCATATATTTT. It encodes CASSRPQQGAGTIYF. J is TRBJ1-3 and V is TRBV28; TRBD1 aligns across 9 bases. Germline V gene data show CDR1 as MDHEN and CDR2 as SYDVKM. The CDR3 consists of 15 residues. With V trimmed by 5 bases and J by 9 bases, 11 bases remained unmatched. The variable domain in full, with the rest retrieved from reference TRBV28 and TRBJ1-3, is DVKVTQSSRYLVKRTGEKVFLECVQDMDHENMFWYRQDPGLGLRLIYFSYDVKMKEKGDIPEGYSVSREKKERFSLILESASTNQTSMYLCASSRPQQGAGTIYFGEGSWLTVV.

The V and J genes are TRBV30 and TRBJ1-6, with a possible D match to TRBD1 (5 bases). The length of the CDR3 is 14 residues. The V end was cut by 3 bases, the J end by 7 bases, with 13 bases between. Germline lookup yields CDR1 GTSNPN and CDR2 SVGIG (reference sequence). CDR3 sequence reads: CAWSAGRGNSPLHF. The CDR3 region has the DNA TGTGCCTGGAGCGCGGGACGAGGGAATTCACCCCTCCACTTT. Full variable domain (rest looked up from reference TRBV30 and TRBJ1-6): SQTIHQWPATLVQPVGSPLSLECTVEGTSNPNLYWYRQAAGRGLQLLFYSVGIGQISSEVPQNLSASRPQDRQFILSSKKLLLSDSGFYLCAWSAGRGNSPLHFGNGTRLTVT.

Regarding this clone: The junction departs from germline at one end; a sequencing error may be responsible. The V gene is TRBV7-7, the J gene TRBJ2-1, with TRBD2 matching over 7 bases. The length of the CDR3 is 16 residues. Germline V CDR1 and CDR2: SSHAT, FNYEAQ (reference sequence). The CDR3 region is CASSLGGGHSNNEQFF. The CDR3 nucleotides are TGTGCTAGCAGCCTGGGGGGAGGGCACTCTAACAATGAGCAGTTCTTC.

This clone was detected only a few times. The CDR3 region is CASSPPGGVDTQYF. As DNA, the CDR3 is TGTGCCAGCAGCCCCCCGGGGGGGGTGGATACGCAGTATTTT. The chain has TRBV7-9 and TRBJ2-3; 8 nucleotides match TRBD2. Per germline, CDR1 SEHNR and CDR2 FQNEAQ (reference sequence). The trim removed 5 bases at V and 6 bases at J, leaving 7 bases unmatched. CDR3 length: 14 amino acids. Looking up the rest from reference TRBV7-9 and TRBJ2-3 gives the full variable domain: DTGVSQNPRHKITKRGQNVTFRCDPISEHNRLYWYRQTLGQGPEFLTYFQNEAQLEKSRLLSDRFSAERPKGSFSTLEIQRTEQGDSAMYLCASSPPGGVDTQYFGPGTRLTVL.